These T cell receptor beta chains were read from a single sample in a study of blood T cells in healthy people across ages. TCRdb ran MiXCR on the 5' RACE reads and lists one entry per CDR3 protein. The repertoire holds about 640,000 distinct CDR3 sequences, under 65% seen once, with over 35% in the top ten. Sequences were obtained from blood. Receptors originate from a man in his sixties in good health. The CDR3 runs from the conserved cysteine through the conserved F or W. D genes are given only for firm matches. Size is stated for part of the rows, as once, few or many counts, or as a class when the clone is expanded.

-	TRBJ1-4	TRBD1	TRBV6-1	TGTGCCATCCTATCGGCGGGACAGGGGATTGAAAAACTGTTTTTT	CAILSAGQGIEKLFF
-	TRBJ1-4	-	TRBV9	TGTGCCAGCAGCGTAGCAGCAGGGATAAATGAAAAACTGTTTTTT	CASSVAAGINEKLFF
-	TRBJ1-2	-	TRBV5-8	TGTGCCAGCTCTCGGAGGATGGGGTCACACTATGGCTACACCTTC	CASSRRMGSHYGYTF
-	TRBJ2-5	-	TRBV20-1	TGCAGTGCTAGAGAAGGATACGAGACCCAGTACTTC	CSAREGYETQYF
-	TRBJ2-5	TRBD1	TRBV5-4	TGTGCCAGCAGCTCACTACAGGGGCGCCAAGAGACCCAGTACTTC	CASSSLQGRQETQYF
-	TRBJ2-5	TRBD1	TRBV20-1	TGCAGTGCTAGGTCAGGGGGTGGAGTGTGGGAGCAGTACTTC	CSARSGGGVWEQYF
-	TRBJ1-1	-	TRBV14	TGTGCCAGCAGCCAAGCATGGGCGGGCGCTGAAGCTTTCTTT	CASSQAWAGAEAFF
few	TRBJ1-5	-	TRBV7-2	TGTGCCAGCAGCTTAGCAGGGGGGGGCAATCAGCCCCAGCATTTT	CASSLAGGGNQPQHF
-	TRBJ1-2	TRBD1	TRBV11-2	TGTGCCAGCAGCTTAAAGGACAGGGGTCGTGGCTACACCTTC	CASSLKDRGRGYTF
-	TRBJ2-1	TRBD2	TRBV7-2	TGTGCCAGCAGCTTAGGTCGGCAGGGACTAGCGACCTACAATGAGCAGTTCTTC	CASSLGRQGLATYNEQFF
-	TRBJ2-5	-	TRBV4-1	TGCGCCAGCAGCCAAGATTGGCTGAGGGGGGCCTCAGAGACCCAGTACTTC	CASSQDWLRGASETQYF
once	TRBJ2-4	TRBD2	TRBV20-1	TGCAGTGCTAGAGACGGGCGTACTACCGGGGGGAAAAACATTCAGTACTTC	CSARDGRTTGGKNIQYF
-	TRBJ2-7	TRBD1	TRBV7-2	TGTGCCAGCAGCTTAGTGTGGACAGGGGCGTACGAGCAGTACTTC	CASSLVWTGAYEQYF
-	TRBJ2-5	TRBD2	TRBV4-2	TGTGCCAGCAGCCAAGTTGGGGTAGCGGGGGGGCCGACAGAGGCCCAGTACTTC	CASSQVGVAGGPTEAQYF
once	TRBJ1-6	-	TRBV20-1	TGCAGTGCTAGAGATGAGGGGGGGCGTTCACCCCTCCACTTT	CSARDEGGRSPLHF
few	TRBJ2-4	-	TRBV10-3	TGTGCCATCACAGGGAAGGGAGGCATTCAGTACTTC	CAITGKGGIQYF
few	TRBJ2-4	-	TRBV6-1	TGTGCCAGCAGTGAACTGACTCCCCCAGGGCAGTACTTC	CASSELTPPGQYF
-	TRBJ2-5	TRBD2	TRBV10-3	TGTGCCATCAGAAGCGGGGGGGAACAAGAGACCCAGTACTTC	CAIRSGGEQETQYF
-	TRBJ2-3	-	TRBV10-2	TGCGCCAGCAGTGAGTCACAGAGGACTAATACGCAGTATTTT	CASSESQRTNTQYF
-	TRBJ2-1	-	TRBV7-6	TGTGCCAGCAGCTTAGAGGCAGGCCGGGAGCAGTTCTTC	CASSLEAGREQFF
-	TRBJ2-7	-	TRBV29-1	TGCAGCGTTGAAGATCAGAGTAACGAGCAGTACTTC	CSVEDQSNEQYF
few	TRBJ2-1	TRBD2	TRBV20-1	TGCAGTGCTAGATTTGTGGGGGGGTCCTACAATGAGCAGTTCTTC	CSARFVGGSYNEQFF
few	TRBJ1-6	-	TRBV10-2	TGCGCCAGCAGTGAGCCCGTTGGCCTCGGCTATAATTCACCCCTCCACTTT	CASSEPVGLGYNSPLHF
-	TRBJ2-3	-	TRBV6-6	TGTGCCAGCAGGAACACCGGGACATCCACAGATACGCAGTATTTT	CASRNTGTSTDTQYF
-	TRBJ2-7	-	TRBV28	TGTGCCAGCAGCCTCGCTACCCGACAGAAATACGAGCAGTACTTC	CASSLATRQKYEQYF
-	TRBJ1-2	-	TRBV4-3	TGCGCCAGCAGCCAACCGGACGGACCCTATGGCTACACCTTC	CASSQPDGPYGYTF
-	TRBJ2-1	-	TRBV7-9	TGTGCCGGCAGAAAGGACACTTACAATGAGCAGTTCTTC	CAGRKDTYNEQFF
-	TRBJ2-1	TRBD2	TRBV24-1	TGTGCCACCAGTGATCCTCGGGCTCGGACTAGCGGGAGCAAAGAGACCCAGTTCTTC	CATSDPRARTSGSKETQFF
-	TRBJ1-2	-	TRBV20-1	TGCAGTGCTAGCATCGGAGGGTACTATGGCTACACCTTC	CSASIGGYYGYTF
few	TRBJ2-1	-	TRBV29-1	TGCAGCGTCCGACAGAGAGAGGGGGGCAATGAGCAGTTCTTC	CSVRQREGGNEQFF
-	TRBJ2-1	-	TRBV7-9	TGTGCCAGCAGCTTAGATCTCTCGGGGCTCAATGAGCAGTTCTTC	CASSLDLSGLNEQFF
once	TRBJ2-3	-	TRBV28	TGTGCCAGCAGCCCGCACGGACGGGGGCTGGATACGCAGTATTTT	CASSPHGRGLDTQYF
-	TRBJ2-7	TRBD1	TRBV20-1	TGCAGTGCTAGAGATGTGGGACAGGGCTACGAGCAGTACTTC	CSARDVGQGYEQYF
-	TRBJ2-1	TRBD2	TRBV5-1	TGCGCCAGCAGCTTGGAGAGCGGGGGGGCAGGAGAGCAGTTCTTC	CASSLESGGAGEQFF
-	TRBJ1-2	-	TRBV29-1	TGCAGCGTTTGGGCAACGGACCGTGGCTACACCTTC	CSVWATDRGYTF
-	TRBJ1-6	-	TRBV20-1	TGCAGTGCTCGACTTACAGGACGTGTGTCACCCCTCCACTTT	CSARLTGRVSPLHF
-	TRBJ2-3	TRBD2	TRBV12-3/TRBV12-4	TGTGCCAGCAGCCCGGGGGGGGGTGCAGATACGCAGTATTTT	CASSPGGGADTQYF
-	TRBJ1-2	-	TRBV24-1	TGTGCCACCAGTGATTTTCAGGGGAGTGGCTACACCTTC	CATSDFQGSGYTF
-	TRBJ2-1	-	TRBV6-6	TGTGCCAGCAGTTACGGTGGGACACCCTACAATGAGCAGTTCTTC	CASSYGGTPYNEQFF
-	TRBJ1-5	-	TRBV6-1	TGTGCCAGCAGTGAACGTGGATATCAGCCCCAGCATTTT	CASSERGYQPQHF
few	TRBJ1-1	TRBD1	TRBV6-1	TGTGCCAGCAGTCAACAGGGGGTCCGCACTGAAGCTTTCTTT	CASSQQGVRTEAFF